These 6 T cell receptor beta chains were sequenced from one sample in a study of cytomegalovirus exposure and HLA in healthy donors. Profiled with immunoSEQ multiplex PCR; TCRdb holds only in-frame clones, not every one. This table holds over 60,000 clones, around 95% found once. Input material: PBMCs. All receptors come from a man in his late teens or twenties in good health and CMV-seronegative.

The chain carries TRBV9 and TRBJ2-5; 7 bases agree with TRBD2. This CDR3 is 17 amino acids long. V gave up 0 bases and J gave up 4 bases; unmatched junction bases: 12. Germline CDR1 is SGDLS and CDR2 is YYNGEE. The DNA of the CDR3 is TGTGCCAGCAGCGTAGCTACGGGTGGGTCGGGGGGAGAGACCCAGTACTTC. Its translation: CASSVATGGSGGETQYF.

The V and J genes are TRBV19 and TRBJ1-2, with D maybe TRBD1 (5 bases). Per the germline V gene, CDR1 is LNHDA and CDR2 is SQIVND (reference sequence). The CDR3 covers 14 residues. V was shortened by 3 bases and J by 4 bases, with 12 bases between the two germline ends. CDR3 nucleotide sequence: TGTGCCAGTAGTATTTCAGGGTCAACCTATGGCTACACCTTC. The encoded protein is CASSISGSTYGYTF.

This sequence joins TRBV18 and TRBJ2-5; 9 nucleotides align to TRBD1. The CDR3 sequence is 18 residues long. Trimming took 3 bases from V and 5 from J; bases not matched to a gene: 16. CDR1 and CDR2 (germline): KGHSH, LQKENI. CDR3 residues: CASSPLPPGQGRGETQYF. CDR3 coding DNA: TGTGCCAGCTCACCGTTACCACCGGGACAGGGACGCGGGGAGACCCAGTACTTC. The full variable domain, in which reference TRBV18 and TRBJ2-5 provide the parts outside the CDR3, is NAGVMQNPRHLVRRRGQEARLRCSPMKGHSHVYWYRQLPEEGLKFMVYLQKENIIDESGMPKERFSAEFPKEGPSILRIQQVVRGDSAAYFCASSPLPPGQGRGETQYFGPGTRLLVL.

V is TRBV28 and J is TRBJ2-5; TRBD1 might be the D (6 bases). Germline V gives CDR1 MDHEN, CDR2 SYDVKM. The ends were cut back, 4 bases at V and 2 bases at J, with 29 bases in the middle. This CDR3 has 20 amino acids. CDR3 in amino acids: CASSSTAGTPDGRGQETQYF. The CDR3, as DNA: TGTGCCAGCAGTTCCACCGCCGGGACGCCCGACGGTAGGGGGCAAGAGACCCAGTACTTC.

The chain employs TRBV7-3 and TRBJ2-4; D might be TRBD2 (6 bases). The CDR3 extends over 19 amino acids. Germline CDR1 is SGHTA and CDR2 is FQGTGA. V lost 6 bases, J lost 0 bases, and 24 bases lay in between. The chain's CDR3 is CASRLPGLRLFLAKNIQYF. The CDR3 nucleotides read TGTGCCAGCAGACTGCCGGGACTCCGTTTGTTCTTAGCCAAAAACATTCAGTACTTC.

In nucleotides, the CDR3 is TGTGCCAGCAGTTGGGACAGGGGGGATCAGCCCCAGCATTTT. Translating gives CASSWDRGDQPQHF. This rearrangement joins TRBV5-5 to TRBJ1-5, with TRBD1 matching 11 bases. Germline CDR1 is SGHKS and CDR2 is YYEKEE (reference sequence). Trimming removed 5 bases from V and 5 bases from J; junction bases left unmatched: 3. The CDR3 length is 14 residues.